These 3 T cell receptor beta chains share one sample of origin, sequenced in a study of control samples from healthy donors and cancer patients. Assay used: immunoSEQ multiplex PCR; TCRdb lists only in-frame clones, some missing. The sample holds about 82,000 clones, 70% to 90% seen once. The sequenced material came from blood. The receptors stem from a man aged 45-65 years in good health.

This chain links TRBV7-2 with TRBJ1-2; 8 bases match TRBD1. Germline CDR1 is SGHTA and CDR2 is FQGNSA. Trimming removed 6 bases from V and 4 bases from J; junction bases left unmatched: 4. The CDR3 spans 13 residues. The CDR3: CASRTGGGYGYTF. The CDR3 DNA reads as TGTGCCAGCAGAACAGGGGGTGGCTATGGCTACACCTTC.

The CDR3 DNA reads TGTGCCAGCAGCTTCAATCCAGCACGGTCGGGCAAAAACATTCAGTACTTC. Amino acid sequence: CASSFNPARSGKNIQYF. This chain connects TRBV5-6 to TRBJ2-4; no definite D call. The CDR3 length is 17 residues. In germline, CDR1 is SGHDT, CDR2 YYEEEE. The V and J ends lost 2 bases and 3 bases respectively, with 18 bases between them.

The genes are TRBV7-9 and TRBJ2-1; 11 nucleotides match TRBD2. J lost 2 bases, V lost 6 bases, and 6 bases had no gene match. Germline lookup yields CDR1 SEHNR and CDR2 FQNEAQ (reference sequence). The CDR3 is 16 amino acids. CDR3 residues: CASSPRLAGPYNEQFF. CDR3 nucleotides: TGTGCCAGCAGTCCCAGACTAGCGGGACCCTACAATGAGCAGTTCTTC.